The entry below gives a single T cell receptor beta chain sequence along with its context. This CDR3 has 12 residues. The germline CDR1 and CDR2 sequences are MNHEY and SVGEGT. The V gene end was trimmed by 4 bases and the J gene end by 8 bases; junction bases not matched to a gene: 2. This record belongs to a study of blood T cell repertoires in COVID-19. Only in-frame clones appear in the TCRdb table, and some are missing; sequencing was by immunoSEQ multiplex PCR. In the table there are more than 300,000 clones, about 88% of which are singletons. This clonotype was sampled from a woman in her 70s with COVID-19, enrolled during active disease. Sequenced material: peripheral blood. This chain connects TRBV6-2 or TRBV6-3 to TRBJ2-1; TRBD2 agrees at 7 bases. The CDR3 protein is CASSLTSHEQFF. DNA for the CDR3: TGTGCCAGCAGTTTGACTAGCCATGAGCAGTTCTTC.